The TCR beta chain described here comes from a study of OX40 agonist ivuxolimab in advanced cancers. Study-level points and caveats: Expanded clones were, on average, more numerous among CD8+ T cells than CD4+. CD4+ and CD8+ blood T cells expanded clonally by week 6 at 0.1 to 3.0 mg/kg.

Germline CDR1 reads SGHKS; CDR2 reads YYEKEE (reference sequence). The CDR3 totals 13 residues. V dropped 2 bases and J dropped 2 bases, with 8 bases sitting between them. The cohort excluded patients with autoimmune disease history or systemic immunosuppression. The protocol was immunoSEQ multiplex PCR, while the TCRdb copy is restricted to in-frame clones and leaves out a portion. Here the sample spans roughly 61,000 clones, nearly 90% being singletons. Worth noting for this clone: The antigen is undetermined.

The sample in question was CD4+ or CD8+ T cells sorted from blood, obtained in a trial of the OX40 agonist ivuxolimab. This TCR came from an adult with an advanced solid tumor such as melanoma, head and neck, liver or kidney cancer. The rearrangement joins TRBV5-5 to TRBJ2-7; D is uncertain. This CDR3 reads CASSFYKPYEQYF. The CDR3 nucleotides are TGTGCCAGCAGCTTCTATAAACCCTACGAGCAGTACTTC.